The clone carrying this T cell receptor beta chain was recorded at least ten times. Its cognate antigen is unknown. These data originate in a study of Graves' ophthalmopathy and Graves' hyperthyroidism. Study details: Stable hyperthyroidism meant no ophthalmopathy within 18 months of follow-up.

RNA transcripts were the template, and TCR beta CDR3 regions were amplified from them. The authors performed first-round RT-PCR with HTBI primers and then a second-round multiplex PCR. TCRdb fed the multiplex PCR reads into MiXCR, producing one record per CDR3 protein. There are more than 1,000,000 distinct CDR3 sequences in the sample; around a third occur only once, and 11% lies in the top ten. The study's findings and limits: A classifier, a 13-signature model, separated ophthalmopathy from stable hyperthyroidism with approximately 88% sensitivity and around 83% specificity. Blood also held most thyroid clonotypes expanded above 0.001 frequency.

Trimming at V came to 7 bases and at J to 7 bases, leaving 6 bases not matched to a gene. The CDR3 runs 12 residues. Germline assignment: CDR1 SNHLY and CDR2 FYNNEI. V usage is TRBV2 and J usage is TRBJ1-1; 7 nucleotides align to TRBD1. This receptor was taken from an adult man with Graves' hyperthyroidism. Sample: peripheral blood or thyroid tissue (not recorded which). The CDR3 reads CASTLDRDEAFF. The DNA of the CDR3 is TGTGCCAGCACCCTAGACAGGGATGAAGCTTTCTTT.